The TCR beta chain under discussion was sequenced for a study of T-cell memory formation after mild COVID-19 (dated by TCRdb to the early 2020s). About the investigation overall: TCR sequence clusters from the two donors were found to be largely donor specific. In two donors, T-cell clones that expanded and contracted after mild COVID-19 were followed by sequencing TCRalpha and TCRbeta repertoires longitudinally. Two young, previously healthy adult volunteers, one female and one male, were included in the cohort. Paper-wide results and their limitations: Contracting CD4+ clones were located mainly in the CM and EM memory subsets, whereas CD8+ clones were found to be enriched in EMRA. Some responding clones were found in pre-infection memory, which suggests that pre-existing cross-reactive memory T cells took part in the SARS-CoV-2 response. The second-wave clones that peaked on day 37 were not confirmed to be SARS-CoV-2 specific. Only two mild cases were covered by the study, and larger cohorts that include severe cases with pre-infection samples were considered necessary. From day 15 to 85, contracting clones showed balanced CD4/CD8 phenotypes, whereas a second wave of clones that expanded from day 15 to 37 leaned towards CD4+.

PBMCs were isolated by Ficoll-Paque density gradient centrifugation. The sample holds many counts of this clonotype. Its antigen remains unidentified. No much larger clone exists at a distance of one base, and base qualities are not known. CDR1 is given as SGDLS and CDR2 as YYNGEE, both from the germline V gene. From the cysteine through the phenylalanine, the CDR3 covers 17 amino acids. Only the CDR3 DNA is retained, 51 bases long and in frame from the first base. V was cut back by 0 bases and J by 2 bases, leaving a gap of 15 bases between them. TCRdb names Illumina NovaSeq 6000 as the instrument used. Using 5'RACE with constant-segment primers, TCRalpha and TCRbeta cDNA libraries were constructed, with sample barcodes and unique molecular identifiers added in the process. RNA was extracted from every sample with Trizol reagent. The libraries were amplified in two PCR steps, and the second step added a second sample barcode and Illumina TruSeq adapters. Libraries were sequenced on an Illumina NovaSeq with 2 x 150 bp paired-end reads. The study's own analysis went as follows. Reads were demultiplexed and collapsed into UMI-guided consensus sequences with migec v1.2.7. Using mixcr v2.1.11, UMI consensuses were aligned to TRA and TRB V and J templates and then assembled into clonotypes. Clonotypes were classified as expanded or contracted when called significant by both edgeR and NoisET, with noise models trained on biological replicates. For edgeR calls, the thresholds were a false discovery rate-adjusted p below 0.01 and a log2 fold-change of 1. PCA with hierarchical clustering of max-normalized trajectories of the 1000 most abundant clonotypes was used as exploratory dynamics analysis. Separately sequenced CD4+ and CD8+ repertoires were used to assign a CD4 or CD8 phenotype to each responding clone. Clones were called with MiXCR by TCRdb after fastp trimmed the public reads at Q25, and only in-frame beta chains were retained. Identical CDR3 proteins give one entry, which carries the most common genes and DNA. These V and J calls derive from TCRdb rather than the authors' analysis. The sample has under 300,000 distinct CDR3 sequences on record, roughly 8.2% of them singletons. Together, the top ten hold less than 25% of the sample.

The clonotype comes from a young man who had mild COVID-19 (a few samples of this study predate the infection). The sample titles of this study are shuffled in the database, so cell type and time point are left out; the donor was told from shared clones. The specimen sequenced was PBMCs or a T cell subset sorted from them (not recorded which). The chain is made from TRBV9 and TRBJ1-3; TRBD1 is possibly the D segment (6 matching bases). The DNA reads TGTGCCAGCAGCGTAGCTGACCCCAGACAGGCTGGAAACACCATATATTTT. Translated, this gives CASSVADPRQAGNTIYF.